The 18 T cell receptor beta chains below were found in one sample sequenced in a study of cytomegalovirus exposure and HLA in healthy donors. Generated by immunoSEQ multiplex PCR, the TCRdb table keeps only in-frame clones and is missing some. The sample records about 74,000 clones, 85% to 95% being singletons. The sample comprised PBMCs. The receptors come from a man aged 18 to 30 in good health and CMV-seropositive.

The rearrangement links TRBV4-1 to TRBJ2-3; TRBD1 matches at 7 bases. Germline lookup yields CDR1 MGHRA and CDR2 YSYEKL. Trimming took 4 bases from V and 2 from J; bases not matched to a gene: 3. CDR3 size: 14 residues. The CDR3 loop reads CASSPDRLTDTQYF. The CDR3 nucleotides read TGCGCCAGCAGCCCGGACAGGCTCACAGATACGCAGTATTTT.

V and J are TRBV11-3 and TRBJ2-7, with D possibly TRBD2 on 5 matching bases. Trimming removed 0 bases at V and 2 bases at J, with 11 bases between. Germline V CDR1 and CDR2: SGHNT, YENEEA. The CDR3 has 15 amino acids. The CDR3, as DNA: TGTGCCAGCAGCTTAGAGGCGGGTCGACCCTACGAGCAGTACTTC. Protein sequence: CASSLEAGRPYEQYF.

The chain carries TRBV6-5 and TRBJ1-4; D is perhaps TRBD1 (5 bases). The germline V gene has CDR1 MNHEY and CDR2 SVGAGI. CDR3 length: 15 residues. Trimming left V 5 bases short and J 4 bases short, with 14 bases between. The CDR3 sequence is CASSARLQGNEKLFF. The CDR3 DNA reads as TGTGCCAGCAGTGCTCGACTGCAGGGTAATGAAAAACTGTTTTTT.

This chain connects TRBV10-3 to TRBJ2-7; TRBD2 aligns across 8 bases. Germline CDR1 and CDR2: ENHRY and SYGVKD. V lost 6 bases and J lost 2; bases outside the gene matches: 3. The CDR3 consists of 13 residues. The CDR3: CAISRGLAYEQYF. In DNA, the CDR3 is TGTGCCATCAGCCGGGGACTAGCCTACGAGCAGTACTTC.

The chain combines TRBV28 with TRBJ1-2; D might be TRBD1 (5 bases). V lost 8 bases to trimming and J lost 1 base, with 17 bases between them. The V gene's germline CDR1 is MDHEN and CDR2 SYDVKM. This CDR3 contains 15 residues. The CDR3 protein is CASQSLGQGNYGYTF. CDR3 bases: TGTGCCAGCCAGTCCCTAGGCCAGGGTAACTATGGCTACACCTTC.

CDR3 sequence reads: CASSRQGNTEAFF. In DNA form, the CDR3 reads TGTGCCAGCAGCCGACAGGGGAACACTGAAGCTTTCTTT. The gene calls are TRBV7-3 and TRBJ1-1; 7 bases agree with TRBD1. CDR1 is SGHTA, CDR2 FQGTGA, per germline. The junction had 1 base not matched to a gene; V was cut back by 5 bases and J by 1 base. This CDR3 is built from 13 residues.

This sequence joins TRBV4-2 and TRBJ2-2; TRBD2 aligns across 10 bases. V lost 0 bases and J lost 4; bases outside the gene matches: 5. This CDR3 region has 17 residues. The germline V gene encodes CDR1 LGHNA and CDR2 YNFKEQ. In DNA, the CDR3 is TGTGCCAGCAGCCAAGAAGCGGGAGGGCCGCTCACCGGGGAGCTGTTTTTT. Translated: CASSQEAGGPLTGELFF.

The V gene is TRBV27, the J gene TRBJ2-1; TRBD2 matches 9 bases. This CDR3 is built from 14 residues. Unmatched junction bases numbered 6, after V lost 5 bases and J lost 7 bases. CDR1 and CDR2 from the germline V gene are MNHEY and SMNVEV (reference sequence). CDR3 nucleotide sequence: TGTGCCAGCAGTCCTAGCGGGAAGGGAAATGAGCAGTTCTTC. Translating gives CASSPSGKGNEQFF.

J is TRBJ2-7 and V is TRBV5-1, with 7 bases lining up with TRBD2. CDR1 and CDR2 (germline): SGHRS, YFSETQ. The CDR3 has 15 residues. Losses at the gene ends were 0 bases for V and 7 bases for J; bases not matched to a gene: 10. CDR3 region: CASSLASKAGEEQYF. CDR3 sequence (DNA): TGCGCCAGCAGCTTGGCGTCGAAGGCGGGAGAGGAGCAGTACTTC.

The chain recombines TRBV28 with TRBJ2-5, with D perhaps matching TRBD1 (5 bases). Trimming stripped 5 bases from V and 5 bases from J, with 15 bases between. The CDR3 contains 14 residues. From germline, CDR1 is MDHEN and CDR2 SYDVKM. CDR3 sequence: CASSPLRATETQYF. The CDR3 DNA reads as TGTGCCAGCAGTCCACTCAGGGCCACGGAGACCCAGTACTTC.

The table lists this clone with a few counts. This chain joins TRBV9 and TRBJ2-7, with D possibly matching TRBD1 (6 bases). This CDR3 has 14 amino acids. The V gene lost 1 base and the J gene lost 3 bases, with 11 bases spanning the gap. Per the germline V gene, CDR1 is SGDLS and CDR2 is YYNGEE. CDR3 coding DNA: TGTGCCAGCAGCGTACGGGACACATACTACGAGCAGTACTTC. Encoded protein: CASSVRDTYYEQYF.

The chain is built from TRBV19 and TRBJ2-7; a weak D match, TRBD1 (6 bases). The V gene lost 5 bases and the J gene lost 3 bases, with 14 bases spanning the gap. CDR3 size: 14 residues. CDR1 is LNHDA and CDR2 is SQIVND in the germline V gene (reference sequence). CDR3 residues: CASSPLDSDYEQYF. The CDR3 bases are TGTGCCAGTAGTCCCTTGGACAGCGACTACGAGCAGTACTTC.

The chain is built from TRBV5-1 and TRBJ2-5; 7 positions match TRBD1. CDR1 and CDR2 (germline): SGHRS, YFSETQ. This CDR3 spans 14 amino acids. The junction had 4 bases not matched to a gene; V was cut back by 3 bases and J by 2 bases. CDR3 protein: CASSSGQTQETQYF. The CDR3 region has the DNA TGCGCCAGCAGCTCGGGACAGACACAAGAGACCCAGTACTTC.

The chain employs TRBV10-3 and TRBJ1-3; D is unclear. Germline V gene lookup returns CDR1 ENHRY and CDR2 SYGVKD. The CDR3 spans 11 residues. V lost 10 bases to trimming and J lost 4 bases, with 8 bases between them. The CDR3 is CASQAGNTIYF. CDR3 in DNA: TGTGCCAGCCAGGCGGGAAACACCATATATTTT.

The chain recombines TRBV18 with TRBJ2-5; 7 nucleotides match TRBD2. Germline CDR1 and CDR2: KGHSH and LQKENI. The junction had 7 bases not matched to a gene; V was cut back by 4 bases and J by 2 bases. This CDR3 comprises 15 residues. The CDR3, as DNA: TGTGCCAGCTCACGATCGGGACTACTTCAAGAGACCCAGTACTTC. Its translation is CASSRSGLLQETQYF.

This chain joins TRBV5-1 and TRBJ2-1; tentative D call: TRBD1 (6 bases). The CDR3 totals 14 residues. Deletions cut 1 base from V and 7 bases from J, with 12 bases between. Germline V gene data show CDR1 as SGHRS and CDR2 as YFSETQ. Here the CDR3 DNA reads TGCGCCAGCAGCTTGTCAGTACAGGGAAATGAGCAGTTCTTC. Its translation is CASSLSVQGNEQFF.

The J gene is TRBJ2-2, the V gene TRBV4-2; D uncertain. Germline V gene sequence: CDR1 LGHNA, CDR2 YNFKEQ. The CDR3 runs 16 residues. Trimming stripped 0 bases from V and 5 bases from J, with 13 bases between. The CDR3 DNA follows: TGTGCCAGCAGCCAAGATACCACAGTCCCGACCGGGGAGCTGTTTTTT. Residues: CASSQDTTVPTGELFF.

This chain joins TRBV7-9 and TRBJ1-1, with no clear D. The CDR3 is 15 amino acids. V lost 6 bases to trimming and J lost 1 base, with 15 bases between them. Germline V gene sequence: CDR1 SEHNR, CDR2 FQNEAQ (reference sequence). In nucleotides, the CDR3 is TGTGCCAGCAGGGACGAAGGGAGGCGGAACACTGAAGCTTTCTTT. Encoded protein: CASRDEGRRNTEAFF.